This TCR beta chain originates from a study of blood T cell repertoires in COVID-19. Looking at the study overall: The study drew acute and convalescent COVID-19 samples from the United States, Italy and Spain. The cDNA or gDNA used as material had been derived from T cells, B-cell-depleted T cells, or PBMCs.

Original methodology: Amplification from reference gene primers served as the basis for estimated nucleated cell counts. Profiling relied on immunoSEQ multiplex PCR, and the TCRdb table lists in-frame clones only, not all of them. V, J and clone size derive from that table, while D and trimming were established from the DNA sequence. The sample yields tens of thousands of clones, approximately 70% seen once. Germline V lookup: CDR1 MNHEY, CDR2 SMNVEV (reference sequence). The CDR3 sequence is 16 residues long. Trimming removed 2 bases from V and 1 base from J, with 9 bases in between. The clonotype originates from an elderly man with acute or convalescent COVID-19. The sample was peripheral blood. This rearrangement joins TRBV27 to TRBJ1-6, with a possible D match to TRBD1 (5 bases). The CDR3 loop reads CASSLVGASYNSPLHF. The CDR3, as DNA: TGTGCCAGCAGTTTAGTAGGGGCATCCTATAATTCACCCCTCCACTTT.